A selection of T cell receptor beta chains follows, all from one sample in a study of T-cell reconstitution after alpha-beta-depleted transplantation in children. TCRdb re-analysed the PCR reads in MiXCR, keeping a single row per CDR3 protein. Found here are around 440,000 distinct CDR3 sequences, over 9.5% of them singletons; the top ten hold around 2%. Sequenced here: PBMCs, sampled before TCRalphabeta/CD19-depleted stem cell transplant. These receptors originate from a child aged 2-15 years with inherited bone marrow failure, due to receive a stem cell transplant. Both conserved end residues are part of each CDR3. A D gene is named only where the DNA matches it firmly. Size values are once, few and many counts, or a class for expanded clones, and some rows have none.

v_gene: TRBV29-1
j_gene: TRBJ2-5
abundance: .
d_gene: .
CDR3nt: TGCAGCGTTATGCGGGGACCACAAGAGACCCAGTACTTC
CDR3aa: CSVMRGPQETQYF

v_gene: TRBV3-1
j_gene: TRBJ2-1
abundance: many
d_gene: .
CDR3nt: TGTGCCAGCAGCCAAGGAGCTCGGGGGTCCCCCTACAATGAGCAGTTCTTC
CDR3aa: CASSQGARGSPYNEQFF

v_gene: TRBV11-2
j_gene: TRBJ2-1
abundance: many
d_gene: TRBD2
CDR3nt: TGTGCCAGCAGCTTGGGGGGGGAGGATGAGCAGTTCTTC
CDR3aa: CASSLGGEDEQFF

v_gene: TRBV5-1
j_gene: TRBJ2-5
abundance: many
d_gene: TRBD2
CDR3nt: TGCGCCAGCAGCTTGGGACTAGCGGGATCACAAGAGACCCAGTACTTC
CDR3aa: CASSLGLAGSQETQYF

v_gene: TRBV4-1
j_gene: TRBJ1-2
abundance: .
d_gene: .
CDR3nt: TGCGCCAGCAGCCTTCGTGCAGGATTGAGGTTTGGCTACACCTTC
CDR3aa: CASSLRAGLRFGYTF

v_gene: TRBV10-3
j_gene: TRBJ2-7
abundance: many
d_gene: .
CDR3nt: TGTGCCATCAGTGACGAGACTGGCGTAGGCTACGAGCAGTACTTC
CDR3aa: CAISDETGVGYEQYF

v_gene: TRBV5-1
j_gene: TRBJ1-2
abundance: few
d_gene: TRBD1
CDR3nt: TGCGCCAGCAGCCCGGACAGGTCTGGTGGCTACACCTTC
CDR3aa: CASSPDRSGGYTF

v_gene: TRBV20-1
j_gene: TRBJ1-4
abundance: few
d_gene: .
CDR3nt: TGCAGTGCTAGAGATAGGGGACGGAGCGAAAAACTGTTTTTT
CDR3aa: CSARDRGRSEKLFF

v_gene: TRBV5-5
j_gene: TRBJ2-7
abundance: many
d_gene: .
CDR3nt: TGTGCCAGCAGCGAGACACCATCCTACGAGCAGTACTTC
CDR3aa: CASSETPSYEQYF

v_gene: TRBV7-8
j_gene: TRBJ2-1
abundance: many
d_gene: TRBD2
CDR3nt: TGTGCCAGCAGCTTAGTGGTAGCGGGAGGGAGCAATGAGCAGTTCTTC
CDR3aa: CASSLVVAGGSNEQFF

v_gene: TRBV20-1
j_gene: TRBJ2-7
abundance: few
d_gene: TRBD2
CDR3nt: TGCAGTGCTAGAGATCTAGCGGGGGACTCCTACGAGCAGTACTTC
CDR3aa: CSARDLAGDSYEQYF

v_gene: TRBV10-3
j_gene: TRBJ2-5
abundance: many
d_gene: TRBD1
CDR3nt: TGTGCCATCAGTGAGTCGCCAGGGGGACAAGAGACCCAGTACTTC
CDR3aa: CAISESPGGQETQYF

v_gene: TRBV20-1
j_gene: TRBJ2-3
abundance: few
d_gene: TRBD2
CDR3nt: TGCAGTGCTAGCCCCGGGAGGGCCTTTAGGACAGATACGCAGTATTTT
CDR3aa: CSASPGRAFRTDTQYF

v_gene: TRBV28
j_gene: TRBJ1-4
abundance: many
d_gene: TRBD1
CDR3nt: TGTGCCAGCAGTCCCCGGGACAGGGGTGGCCTTAATGAAAAACTGTTTTTT
CDR3aa: CASSPRDRGGLNEKLFF

v_gene: TRBV7-2
j_gene: TRBJ1-4
abundance: many
d_gene: TRBD1
CDR3nt: TGTGCCAGCAGCCCCTACAGGGGGAGGAATGAAAAACTGTTTTTT
CDR3aa: CASSPYRGRNEKLFF

v_gene: TRBV5-1
j_gene: TRBJ2-3
abundance: many
d_gene: TRBD1
CDR3nt: TGCGCCAGCAGCTTGTATCCAGGGGGCGAAACAGATACGCAGTATTTT
CDR3aa: CASSLYPGGETDTQYF

v_gene: TRBV29-1
j_gene: TRBJ2-7
abundance: many
d_gene: TRBD2
CDR3nt: TGCAGCGTCGCGGGGACTAGCGGGTACGAGCAGTACTTC
CDR3aa: CSVAGTSGYEQYF

v_gene: TRBV27
j_gene: TRBJ2-2
abundance: many
d_gene: .
CDR3nt: TGTGCCAGCAGTTTATTTCTAGGCCCCTCCGGGGAGCTGTTTTTT
CDR3aa: CASSLFLGPSGELFF

v_gene: TRBV27
j_gene: TRBJ2-3
abundance: many
d_gene: TRBD2
CDR3nt: TGTGCCAGCAGTTCGATTAGCGGGAGGACGAATACGCAGTATTTT
CDR3aa: CASSSISGRTNTQYF

v_gene: TRBV7-2
j_gene: TRBJ2-1
abundance: few
d_gene: TRBD2
CDR3nt: TGTGCCAGCAGCCTAGGGGCTAGCGGGAGGGTGGGTGAGTTCTTC
CDR3aa: CASSLGASGRVGEFF

v_gene: TRBV7-2
j_gene: TRBJ2-2
abundance: many
d_gene: TRBD2
CDR3nt: TGTGCCAGCAGCCGCACCGGGACTAGCGGGACGGGCACCGGGGAGCTGTTTTTT
CDR3aa: CASSRTGTSGTGTGELFF

v_gene: TRBV5-4
j_gene: TRBJ2-2
abundance: few
d_gene: .
CDR3nt: TGTGCCAGCAGCCCCGGACAAGGGGAGCTGTTTTTT
CDR3aa: CASSPGQGELFF

v_gene: TRBV10-1
j_gene: TRBJ2-3
abundance: few
d_gene: TRBD2
CDR3nt: TGCGCCAGCAGTGAGTCTAGCGGGAGTTTCCCAGATACGCAGTATTTT
CDR3aa: CASSESSGSFPDTQYF

v_gene: TRBV25-1
j_gene: TRBJ2-1
abundance: few
d_gene: TRBD2
CDR3nt: TGTGCCAGCAGTTCTAGCGGGAAGGGTCCGTTCTTC
CDR3aa: CASSSSGKGPFF

v_gene: TRBV27
j_gene: TRBJ2-1
abundance: many
d_gene: .
CDR3nt: TGTGCCAGCAGTTTAAATTCGTACAATGAGCAGTTCTTC
CDR3aa: CASSLNSYNEQFF

v_gene: TRBV7-2
j_gene: TRBJ2-3
abundance: many
d_gene: TRBD2
CDR3nt: TGTGCCAGCAGCTTCGGCGGGAGTTTTAAGGGAACGCAGTATTTT
CDR3aa: CASSFGGSFKGTQYF

v_gene: TRBV12-3/TRBV12-4
j_gene: TRBJ1-1
abundance: many
d_gene: TRBD1
CDR3nt: TGTGCCAGCAAAATCCGGGACAGGGGCACTGAAGCTTTCTTT
CDR3aa: CASKIRDRGTEAFF

v_gene: TRBV28
j_gene: TRBJ2-5
abundance: many
d_gene: TRBD2
CDR3nt: TGTGCCAGCAGTCATCCGGGACTAGCGGGAGTAGAGACCCAGTACTTC
CDR3aa: CASSHPGLAGVETQYF

v_gene: TRBV12-3/TRBV12-4
j_gene: TRBJ2-3
abundance: many
d_gene: .
CDR3nt: TGTGCCAGCAGTTCCCCAATCCAGCGGGTCACAGATACGCAGTATTTT
CDR3aa: CASSSPIQRVTDTQYF

v_gene: TRBV4-3
j_gene: TRBJ1-3
abundance: many
d_gene: .
CDR3nt: TGCGCCAGCAGCCCAGGGGGAAACACCATATATTTT
CDR3aa: CASSPGGNTIYF

v_gene: TRBV4-3
j_gene: TRBJ2-7
abundance: many
d_gene: TRBD1
CDR3nt: TGCGCCAGCAGCCGAGGACAGGGTGCTCCCTACGAGCAGTACTTC
CDR3aa: CASSRGQGAPYEQYF

v_gene: TRBV12-3/TRBV12-4
j_gene: TRBJ2-7
abundance: many
d_gene: .
CDR3nt: TGTGCCAGCAGACCTAGCGTGGGGGGCGAGCAGTACTTC
CDR3aa: CASRPSVGGEQYF

v_gene: TRBV12-3/TRBV12-4
j_gene: TRBJ1-5
abundance: many
d_gene: .
CDR3nt: TGTGCCAGCAGTTTTTCCACCAGCCATAGCAATCAGCCCCAGCATTTT
CDR3aa: CASSFSTSHSNQPQHF

v_gene: TRBV29-1
j_gene: TRBJ2-5
abundance: many
d_gene: .
CDR3nt: TGCAGCGTTGAAGATACGGGACGGGGGCCCCAAGAGACCCAGTACTTC
CDR3aa: CSVEDTGRGPQETQYF

v_gene: TRBV28
j_gene: TRBJ1-3
abundance: many
d_gene: .
CDR3nt: TGTGCCAGCAGTTTAAGCTCTGGAAACACCATATATTTT
CDR3aa: CASSLSSGNTIYF

v_gene: TRBV7-9
j_gene: TRBJ2-7
abundance: .
d_gene: .
CDR3nt: TGTGCCAGCAGCTGGAACAGGGATAACGAGCAGTACTTC
CDR3aa: CASSWNRDNEQYF

v_gene: TRBV5-1
j_gene: TRBJ2-1
abundance: many
d_gene: TRBD2
CDR3nt: TGCGCCAGCAGCTTGATAGTTAGCGGGAGGGCCGATGAGCAGTTCTTC
CDR3aa: CASSLIVSGRADEQFF

v_gene: TRBV6-5
j_gene: TRBJ1-4
abundance: many
d_gene: TRBD1
CDR3nt: TGTGCCAGCAGTTACGATCCAGGGGGCCCGGAAAAACTGTTTTTT
CDR3aa: CASSYDPGGPEKLFF

v_gene: TRBV29-1
j_gene: TRBJ2-1
abundance: .
d_gene: TRBD2
CDR3nt: TGCAGCGTTGCCCCGGATCCAGCGGGAGACTATGAGCAGTTCTTC
CDR3aa: CSVAPDPAGDYEQFF

v_gene: TRBV27
j_gene: TRBJ2-7
abundance: many
d_gene: .
CDR3nt: TGTGCCAGCAGTTCGGACTCCATGATCTACGAGCAGTACTTC
CDR3aa: CASSSDSMIYEQYF

v_gene: TRBV7-9
j_gene: TRBJ2-1
abundance: many
d_gene: TRBD2
CDR3nt: TGTGCCAGCAGCCCGGGACTAGCGGCGTCTGATGAGCAGTTCTTC
CDR3aa: CASSPGLAASDEQFF

v_gene: TRBV30
j_gene: TRBJ2-1
abundance: .
d_gene: .
CDR3nt: TGTGCCTGGAGTCCGAGCTCCTACAATGAGCAGTTCTTC
CDR3aa: CAWSPSSYNEQFF

v_gene: TRBV20-1
j_gene: TRBJ1-6
abundance: few
d_gene: .
CDR3nt: TGCAGTGCTAGAGATCGGACCGGTTCGCCGAGCTCCTATAATTCACCCCTCCACTTT
CDR3aa: CSARDRTGSPSSYNSPLHF

v_gene: TRBV5-1
j_gene: TRBJ2-7
abundance: many
d_gene: .
CDR3nt: TGCGCCAGCAGTCGGGCCCCCTACGAGCAGTACTTC
CDR3aa: CASSRAPYEQYF

v_gene: TRBV7-2
j_gene: TRBJ2-7
abundance: many
d_gene: .
CDR3nt: TGTGCCAGCAGCTTACTTACCTACGAGCAGTACTTC
CDR3aa: CASSLLTYEQYF

v_gene: TRBV14
j_gene: TRBJ1-2
abundance: many
d_gene: .
CDR3nt: TGTGCCAGCAGCCAAGATGGTAGCATCTATGGCTACACCTTC
CDR3aa: CASSQDGSIYGYTF

v_gene: TRBV4-2
j_gene: TRBJ2-7
abundance: many
d_gene: .
CDR3nt: TGTGCCAGCAGCCAAGATCCACCGAAGAACGAGCAGTACTTC
CDR3aa: CASSQDPPKNEQYF

v_gene: TRBV20-1
j_gene: TRBJ1-2
abundance: .
d_gene: TRBD1
CDR3nt: TGCAGTGCCAGGGGGACGTATGAGCAAGGGGGCTACACCTTC
CDR3aa: CSARGTYEQGGYTF